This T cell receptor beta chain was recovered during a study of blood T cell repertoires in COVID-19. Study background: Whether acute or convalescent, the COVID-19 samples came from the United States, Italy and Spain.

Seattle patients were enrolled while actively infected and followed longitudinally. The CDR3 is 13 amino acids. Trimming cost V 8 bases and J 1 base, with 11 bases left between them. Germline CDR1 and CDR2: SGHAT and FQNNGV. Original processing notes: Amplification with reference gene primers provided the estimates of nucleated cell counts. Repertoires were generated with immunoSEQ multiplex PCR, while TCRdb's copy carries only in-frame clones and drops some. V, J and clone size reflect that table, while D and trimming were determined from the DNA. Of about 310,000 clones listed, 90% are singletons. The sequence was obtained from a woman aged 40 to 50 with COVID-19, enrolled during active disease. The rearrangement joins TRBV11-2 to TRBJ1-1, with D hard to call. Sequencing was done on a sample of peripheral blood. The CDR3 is CASSNRQNTEAFF. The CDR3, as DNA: TGTGCCAGCTCTAACCGACAGAACACTGAAGCTTTCTTT.